The 8 T cell receptor beta chains reported below all come from one sample, sequenced in a study of beta chain features in type 1 diabetes. The entirety of the isolated RNA underwent reverse transcription, so expressed TCRB transcripts were sequenced. Sequencing used immunoSEQ multiplex PCR; TCRdb keeps in-frame clones, though not all of them. The sample includes over 150,000 clones, about 8.3% seen only once; the top ten take over 0.5%. Whole-study findings and limits: There was a moderate but significant shortening of TCRB CDR3s in all four CD4+ subsets of Type 1 diabetes patients.

What these receptors recognize is not known. Sample: central memory CD4+ T cells from blood. These receptor sequences come from a young woman with type 1 diabetes.

This chain connects TRBV2 to TRBJ2-2; the match to TRBD2 covers 8 bases. The CDR3 sequence is 15 residues long. Trimming took 7 bases from V and 4 from J; bases not matched to a gene: 8. Germline CDR1 SNHLY, CDR2 FYNNEI. CDR3 nucleotides: TGTGCCAGCACTCCCGCCGCGGGGGGCACCGGGGAGCTGTTTTTT. As protein: CASTPAAGGTGELFF.

This clone was detected only a few times. CDR3 bases: TGTGCCAGCAGTGAGGCCGGGTATAAGGCTGAAGCTTTCTTT. This translates into CASSEAGYKAEAFF. The chain links TRBV25-1 to TRBJ1-1, with unresolved D. Per the germline V gene, CDR1 is MGHDK and CDR2 is SYGVNS. Trimming left V 3 bases short and J 6 bases short, with 14 bases between. The CDR3 extends over 14 amino acids.

The chain combines TRBV11-3 with TRBJ1-5; D unclear. Germline V CDR1 and CDR2: SGHNT, YENEEA. Trimming shortened V by 4 bases and J by 3 bases, and 7 bases separated the two germline ends. This CDR3 is 13 amino acids long. The CDR3 protein is CASSSGVNQPQHF. The DNA of the CDR3 is TGTGCCAGCAGCTCGGGAGTCAATCAGCCCCAGCATTTT.

The chain links TRBV30 to TRBJ2-1; 8 bases map to TRBD1. Looked up from germline, CDR1 is GTSNPN and CDR2 is SVGIG (reference sequence). Losses at the gene ends were 4 bases for V and 3 bases for J; bases not matched to a gene: 11. The CDR3 has 16 residues. The CDR3 bases are TGTGCCTGGACTCCATCAGACAGGGGTAACTACAATGAGCAGTTCTTC. Its protein product is CAWTPSDRGNYNEQFF.

This clone was counted a few times. This chain uses TRBV5-1 with TRBJ1-1; 8 bases line up with TRBD1. V lost 0 bases, J lost 4 bases, and 8 bases stayed unmatched. There are 16 residues in the CDR3. Germline values: CDR1 SGHRS, CDR2 YFSETQ. The CDR3 DNA is TGCGCCAGCAGCTTGGCTGCTACAGGGGGGGCCACTGAAGCTTTCTTT. Translating it yields CASSLAATGGATEAFF.

This clone was seen only a few times. This sequence joins TRBV21-1 and TRBJ2-7; the table's D call TRBD1 went unverified against the DNA. TRBV21-1 is noted as a pseudogene. The CDR3 runs 17 residues. CDR3 sequence (DNA): TGTGCCAGCAGCAAAGCGCGGTTTGGCGGGACAGTTGACGAGCAGTACTTC. Amino acids: CASSKARFGGTVDEQYF.

As concerns this clone: The junction and the germline gene differ at one end; a read error may be behind it. The chain links TRBV5-4 to TRBJ2-1; D gene uncertain. This CDR3 spans 14 amino acids. From germline, CDR1 is SGHNT and CDR2 YYREEE (reference sequence). The CDR3 sequence: CASSPRSIDSEQFF. The CDR3 bases are TGCGCCAGCAGCCCGCGGTCCATCGATAGTGAGCAGTTCTTC.

This chain joins TRBV6-5 and TRBJ2-2; D may be TRBD2 (6 bases). Germline loops: CDR1 MNHEY, CDR2 SVGAGI. Between the trimmed V and J ends, which lost 4 bases and 7 bases, there was a span of 7 bases. The CDR3 is 12 amino acids. The CDR3 protein is CASSWGGGELFF. The CDR3 nucleotides are TGTGCCAGCAGTTGGGGAGGCGGGGAGCTGTTTTTT.